A selection of T cell receptor beta chains follows, all from one sample in a study of technical replicates of blood from a few donors. TCRdb's copy holds only in-frame clones and misses some; the assay was immunoSEQ multiplex PCR. This repertoire shows approximately 87,000 clones, approximately 94% found once; its top ten account for roughly 0.26%. The sample taken for sequencing was T cells isolated from PBMCs. All receptors derive from a human donor in good health. Each CDR3 is given with its conserved first and last residue. The D gene is left open where the match is weak. Rows may omit the clone size; those that give it use once, few, many or a size class.

cdr3_aa,cdr3_nt,v_call,j_call,d_call,clone_size
CASSSWTSGNLGEQFF,TGTGCCAGCAGTTCCTGGACTAGCGGGAACCTCGGTGAGCAGTTCTTC,TRBV6-5,TRBJ2-1,TRBD2,-
CASSLRGAEEKLFF,TGTGCCAGCAGCTTGCGGGGGGCGGAGGAAAAACTGTTTTTT,TRBV7-2,TRBJ1-4,-,-
CSVEGPRGSYEQYF,TGCAGCGTTGAAGGTCCCAGGGGATCCTACGAGCAGTACTTC,TRBV29-1,TRBJ2-7,-,-
CASSSRDRAYNEQFF,TGTGCCAGCAGCTCCCGGGACAGGGCCTACAATGAGCAGTTCTTC,TRBV5-4,TRBJ2-1,TRBD1,-
CASKPLYGSSGRKTQYF,TGTGCCAGCAAGCCTCTTTATGGTTCTAGCGGGAGGAAGACCCAGTACTTC,TRBV27,TRBJ2-5,TRBD2,-
CASSSGQGLLNYGYTF,TGTGCCAGCAGCTCTGGACAGGGTTTATTAAACTATGGCTACACCTTC,TRBV11-2,TRBJ1-2,TRBD1,once
CASSPWTDSPLHF,TGTGCCAGCAGTCCGTGGACAGATTCACCCCTCCACTTT,TRBV27,TRBJ1-6,-,-
CASSSIRLAGGNNEQFF,TGTGCCAGCAGTTCCATCAGACTAGCGGGGGGGAACAATGAGCAGTTCTTC,TRBV27,TRBJ2-1,TRBD2,-
CASSLHGTGGLSNQPQHF,TGTGCCAGCAGTTTACACGGGACAGGGGGTTTGAGCAATCAGCCCCAGCATTTT,TRBV28,TRBJ1-5,TRBD1,-
CASGHTGSNQPQHF,TGTGCCAGCGGACACACAGGGAGCAATCAGCCCCAGCATTTT,TRBV4-2,TRBJ1-5,-,-
CASRRQGSSYEQYF,TGTGCCAGCAGACGCCAGGGGTCGTCCTACGAGCAGTACTTC,TRBV28,TRBJ2-7,-,-
CASSLFGGTGMYTEAFF,TGTGCCAGCAGCTTGTTCGGTGGGACAGGGATGTACACTGAAGCTTTCTTT,TRBV5-4,TRBJ1-1,TRBD1,-
CASSVLGAGSPLHF,TGTGCCAGCAGCGTATTAGGGGCAGGTTCACCCCTCCACTTT,TRBV9,TRBJ1-6,-,-
CASSLGQAGAYEQYF,TGCGCCAGCAGCTTGGGTCAGGCGGGTGCGTACGAGCAGTACTTC,TRBV5-1,TRBJ2-7,-,-
CASSLGEGGYYGYTF,TGTGCCAGCAGCTTGGGTGAAGGGGGCTACTATGGCTACACCTTC,TRBV5-4,TRBJ1-2,TRBD1,once
CASSPGGGPQETQYF,TGTGCCAGCAGCCCCGGGGGGGGACCCCAAGAGACCCAGTACTTC,TRBV7-3,TRBJ2-5,TRBD2,-
CASSGTDLLQYF,TGTGCCAGCAGCGGGACAGATCTTTTACAGTACTTC,TRBV9,TRBJ2-7,-,-
CASTHGGGNYGYTF,TGTGCCAGTACCCACGGCGGCGGAAACTATGGCTACACCTTC,TRBV19,TRBJ1-2,-,-
CASSELNGPEAFF,TGTGCCAGCAGTGAGTTAAACGGTCCCGAAGCTTTCTTT,TRBV25-1,TRBJ1-1,-,-
CASRLRELSQPQHF,TGTGCCAGCAGACTGAGGGAGTTATCACAACCCCAGCATTTT,TRBV28,TRBJ1-5,-,-
CASSLTGGYEQYF,TGCGCCAGCAGCTTGACAGGGGGCTACGAGCAGTACTTC,TRBV5-1,TRBJ2-7,TRBD1,-
CASSLDQVDYYNEQFF,TGTGCCAGCAGCTTAGATCAGGTAGACTACTACAATGAGCAGTTCTTC,TRBV11-2,TRBJ2-1,-,-
CASSYGQLYEQYF,TGTGCCAGCAGTTACGGACAGCTATACGAGCAGTACTTC,TRBV6-5,TRBJ2-7,-,-